The present entry profiles one TCR beta chain with its context. Its antigen is unknown. These data originate in a study of T cells in Graves' hyperthyroidism and ophthalmopathy. General study results and limits: For ophthalmopathy, model prediction preceded onset by a median roughly 6.2 months. Patients with ophthalmopathy were separated from those with stable hyperthyroidism by a 13 V-J model. Also found in blood were most expanded thyroid clonotypes above 0.001.

Duration under 3 months, a NOSPECS grade of at least 4, and a Clinical Activity Score of at least 3 characterized the ophthalmopathy patients. TCR beta CDR3 regions were amplified from RNA transcripts. The HTBI primer set was used in a first-round RT-PCR of the TCR CDR3. One entry per CDR3 protein results from TCRdb running MiXCR on the multiplex PCR reads. The profile shows approximately 600,000 distinct CDR3 sequences, around 15% of them singletons. The V gene lost 6 bases and the J gene lost 0 bases, with 9 bases spanning the gap. Germline V gives CDR1 MNHNS, CDR2 SASEGT. The CDR3 has 15 residues. Sequenced sample: blood. The V and J genes are TRBV6-1 and TRBJ2-6; D is perhaps TRBD1 or TRBD2 (5 bases each). The TCR was taken from a woman in her thirties or forties with Graves' ophthalmopathy. The CDR3 DNA is TGTGCCAGCAGCAGGGAGCTCTCTGGGGCCAACGTCCTGACTTTC. This encodes CASSRELSGANVLTF.